Listed below are T cell receptor beta chains from one sample, sequenced in a study of long-term antiretroviral therapy in people with HIV. The protocol was immunoSEQ multiplex PCR, while the TCRdb copy is restricted to in-frame clones and leaves out a portion. The sample shows tens of thousands of clones, 70% to 80% of them seen only once. Specimen: unsorted PBMCs, collected 4.1 years after starting antiretroviral therapy. All receptors derive from a woman aged 40 to 50 with HIV. CDR3s include the opening cysteine and the closing phenylalanine or tryptophan. A D gene is named only where the DNA matches it firmly. The size of a clone is reported for some rows only, either as once, few or many, or as a class for expanded clones.

CDR3 length: 15
J gene: TRBJ2-6
clone size: .
V gene: TRBV13
D gene: TRBD1
CDR3 protein: CASSRQGAGANVLTF
CDR3 DNA: TGTGCCAGCAGCCGACAGGGGGCTGGGGCCAACGTCCTGACTTTC

CDR3 length: 13
J gene: TRBJ2-7
clone size: .
V gene: TRBV4-1
D gene: .
CDR3 protein: CASSVTEDYEQYF
CDR3 DNA: TGCGCCAGCAGCGTAACCGAAGACTACGAGCAGTACTTC

CDR3 length: 15
J gene: TRBJ1-6
clone size: .
V gene: TRBV2
D gene: .
CDR3 protein: CASSGARFSHSPLHF
CDR3 DNA: TGTGCCAGCAGTGGGGCTAGGTTTAGTCATTCACCCCTCCACTTT

CDR3 length: 11
J gene: TRBJ1-2
clone size: few
V gene: TRBV19
D gene: .
CDR3 protein: CATRGPSLSTF
CDR3 DNA: TGTGCCACCAGAGGGCCCTCACTCTCCACCTTC

CDR3 length: 18
J gene: TRBJ2-2
clone size: .
V gene: TRBV19
D gene: TRBD2
CDR3 protein: CASSIRLAGEVRTGELFF
CDR3 DNA: TGTGCCAGTAGTATACGGCTAGCGGGAGAGGTTCGGACCGGGGAGCTGTTTTTT

CDR3 length: 16
J gene: TRBJ1-2
clone size: .
V gene: TRBV7-9
D gene: .
CDR3 protein: CASSLVPGFSMYGYTF
CDR3 DNA: TGTGCCAGCAGCTTAGTCCCGGGTTTCTCGATGTATGGCTACACCTTC

CDR3 length: 12
J gene: TRBJ2-5
clone size: .
V gene: TRBV18
D gene: .
CDR3 protein: CASSPPGETQYF
CDR3 DNA: TGTGCCAGCTCACCACCGGGGGAGACCCAGTACTTC

CDR3 length: 18
J gene: TRBJ2-2
clone size: .
V gene: TRBV25-1
D gene: TRBD1
CDR3 protein: CASSEYIGRTGANGELFF
CDR3 DNA: TGTGCCAGCAGTGAATATATCGGGAGGACAGGGGCGAACGGGGAGCTGTTTTTT

CDR3 length: 14
J gene: TRBJ1-5
clone size: few
V gene: TRBV2
D gene: TRBD1
CDR3 protein: CASSARGLDQPQHF
CDR3 DNA: TGTGCCAGCAGTGCCAGGGGGCTGGATCAGCCCCAGCATTTT

CDR3 length: 13
J gene: TRBJ2-7
clone size: few
V gene: TRBV19
D gene: TRBD1
CDR3 protein: CASSRDRVYEQYF
CDR3 DNA: TGTGCCAGTAGTCGAGACAGGGTATACGAGCAGTACTTC

CDR3 length: 15
J gene: TRBJ2-1
clone size: once
V gene: TRBV19
D gene: TRBD2
CDR3 protein: CASSILAGGVNEQFF
CDR3 DNA: TGTGCCAGTAGTATACTAGCGGGAGGCGTAAATGAGCAGTTCTTC

CDR3 length: 16
J gene: TRBJ2-2
clone size: .
V gene: TRBV5-1
D gene: TRBD2
CDR3 protein: CASSPPGTRGTGELFF
CDR3 DNA: TGCGCCAGCAGCCCCCCCGGGACTAGGGGTACCGGGGAGCTGTTTTTT

CDR3 length: 15
J gene: TRBJ2-1
clone size: once
V gene: TRBV7-8
D gene: .
CDR3 protein: CASSSGGTAYNEQFF
CDR3 DNA: TGTGCCAGCAGCTCCGGGGGGACAGCCTACAATGAGCAGTTCTTC

CDR3 length: 14
J gene: TRBJ1-6
clone size: .
V gene: TRBV7-9
D gene: TRBD1
CDR3 protein: CASSPDRSNSPLHF
CDR3 DNA: TGTGCCAGCAGCCCGGACAGGAGTAATTCACCCCTCCACTTT

CDR3 length: 14
J gene: TRBJ2-7
clone size: few
V gene: TRBV4-3
D gene: .
CDR3 protein: CASSQDLLWSEQYF
CDR3 DNA: TGCGCCAGCAGCCAAGATCTCCTTTGGAGCGAGCAGTACTTC

CDR3 length: 15
J gene: TRBJ2-1
clone size: .
V gene: TRBV10-2
D gene: .
CDR3 protein: CASSESVDYYNEQFF
CDR3 DNA: TGCGCCAGCAGTGAGTCGGTAGATTATTACAATGAGCAGTTCTTC

CDR3 length: 16
J gene: TRBJ2-1
clone size: .
V gene: TRBV7-9
D gene: TRBD1
CDR3 protein: CASSPRTGEGYNEQFF
CDR3 DNA: TGTGCCAGCAGCCCTAGGACAGGGGAGGGCTACAATGAGCAGTTCTTC

CDR3 length: 16
J gene: TRBJ2-1
clone size: .
V gene: TRBV15
D gene: .
CDR3 protein: CATSRVGYRQNNEQFF
CDR3 DNA: TGTGCCACCAGCAGAGTCGGCTACAGACAGAACAATGAGCAGTTCTTC

CDR3 length: 16
J gene: TRBJ2-7
clone size: .
V gene: TRBV14
D gene: .
CDR3 protein: CASSQRGLTPFYEQYF
CDR3 DNA: TGTGCCAGCAGCCAAAGGGGGTTGACACCCTTCTACGAGCAGTACTTC

CDR3 length: 14
J gene: TRBJ2-1
clone size: .
V gene: TRBV7-9
D gene: .
CDR3 protein: CASSLDRAGNEQFF
CDR3 DNA: TGTGCCAGCAGCTTAGACAGGGCGGGCAATGAGCAGTTCTTC

CDR3 length: 15
J gene: TRBJ1-5
clone size: few
V gene: TRBV7-6
D gene: TRBD1
CDR3 protein: CASSPGQGFNQPQHF
CDR3 DNA: TGTGCCAGCAGCCCCGGACAGGGGTTTAATCAGCCCCAGCATTTT

CDR3 length: 13
J gene: TRBJ1-1
clone size: .
V gene: TRBV4-1
D gene: .
CDR3 protein: CASSHHGGTEAFF
CDR3 DNA: TGCGCCAGCAGCCATCACGGGGGGACTGAAGCTTTCTTT

CDR3 length: 12
J gene: TRBJ2-2
clone size: medium-sized
V gene: TRBV10-2
D gene: .
CDR3 protein: CASSDWPYELFF
CDR3 DNA: TGCGCCAGCAGTGACTGGCCTTACGAGCTGTTTTTT

CDR3 length: 13
J gene: TRBJ1-1
clone size: .
V gene: TRBV6-6
D gene: .
CDR3 protein: CASSGMSGAEAFF
CDR3 DNA: TGTGCCAGCAGTGGGATGTCTGGGGCTGAAGCTTTCTTT

CDR3 length: 14
J gene: TRBJ2-7
clone size: .
V gene: TRBV7-8
D gene: .
CDR3 protein: CASSYSGLPYEQYF
CDR3 DNA: TGTGCCAGCAGTTACTCCGGACTCCCCTACGAGCAGTACTTC

CDR3 length: 13
J gene: TRBJ2-7
clone size: .
V gene: TRBV9
D gene: TRBD2
CDR3 protein: CASSVATLGTITF
CDR3 DNA: TGTGCCAGCAGCGTCGCCACGTTGGGGACTATAACCTTC

CDR3 length: 15
J gene: TRBJ1-2
clone size: .
V gene: TRBV4-1
D gene: .
CDR3 protein: CASSQDLGVNYGYTF
CDR3 DNA: TGCGCCAGCAGCCAAGATCTTGGGGTTAACTATGGCTACACCTTC